These 18 T cell receptor beta chains were all obtained from the same sample, sequenced in a study of beta chain features in type 1 diabetes. Whole-study findings and limits: Moderate but significant shortening of TCRB CDR3s was recorded in all four CD4+ subsets from Type 1 diabetes patients.

No cognate antigen is known for these TCRs. Of the isolated RNA, all was reverse transcribed, and so the sequenced material was expressed TCRB transcripts. Measured with immunoSEQ multiplex PCR; TCRdb has only the in-frame clones, and not every one. The sample has more than 250,000 clones, about 15% seen once. The sequencing input was naive CD4+ T cells from blood. The receptors were gathered from a man aged 18 to 35 with type 1 diabetes.

The chain couples TRBV27 to TRBJ2-3; 8 nucleotides match TRBD2. Trimming at V came to 3 bases and at J to 2 bases, leaving 4 bases not matched to a gene. The CDR3 extends over 15 amino acids. Germline values: CDR1 MNHEY, CDR2 SMNVEV (reference sequence). The CDR3 region has the DNA TGTGCCAGCAGTTTCGGGCGGGGGGCCACAGATACGCAGTATTTT. Protein: CASSFGRGATDTQYF.

CDR3 sequence (DNA): TGTGCCAGCAGTGGGGGCCATGCCAAAAACATTCAGTACTTC. Its translation is CASSGGHAKNIQYF. V is TRBV28 and J is TRBJ2-4, with D maybe TRBD1 (6 bases). The germline gives CDR1 MDHEN, CDR2 SYDVKM. Trimming left V 5 bases short and J 1 base short, with 9 bases between. The length of the CDR3 is 14 residues. Full variable domain (outside the CDR3, taken from reference TRBV28 and TRBJ2-4): DVKVTQSSRYLVKRTGEKVFLECVQDMDHENMFWYRQDPGLGLRLIYFSYDVKMKEKGDIPEGYSVSREKKERFSLILESASTNQTSMYLCASSGGHAKNIQYFGAGTRLSVL.

The rearrangement joins TRBV28 to TRBJ2-3; 12 nucleotides line up with TRBD1. This CDR3 comprises 13 residues. With V trimmed by 10 bases and J by 8 bases, 7 bases remained unmatched. Germline CDR1 and CDR2: MDHEN and SYDVKM. CDR3 sequence reads: CATGDRGRSTQYF. The CDR3 DNA reads TGTGCCACGGGGGACAGGGGGCGAAGTACGCAGTATTTT.

This clone turned up a few times. This chain links TRBV28 with TRBJ2-7; D is unresolved. CDR3 length: 14 residues. In germline, CDR1 is MDHEN, CDR2 SYDVKM. V was clipped by 2 bases and J by 4 bases, with 12 bases between them. The CDR3 region is CASSLGARGYEQYF. The CDR3 DNA follows: TGTGCCAGCAGTTTAGGAGCCCGCGGTTACGAGCAGTACTTC.

A few counts support this clone. The chain is built from TRBV25-1 and TRBJ2-7, with 10 bases that match TRBD1. The V and J ends lost 7 bases and 4 bases, in that order; junction bases with no gene match: 7. CDR1 and CDR2 from the germline V gene are MGHDK and SYGVNS. CDR3 length: 14 residues. The CDR3 reads CASTPGTGVYEQYF. CDR3 nucleotide sequence: TGTGCCAGCACCCCCGGGACAGGGGTTTACGAGCAGTACTTC.

This clone has a handful of counts. The sample holds other DNA sequences that translate to the same CDR3. The rearrangement joins TRBV7-2 to TRBJ2-5; D possibly corresponds to TRBD1 (6 bases). Germline V lookup: CDR1 SGHTA, CDR2 FQGNSA. Trimming took off 5 bases at V and 1 base at J, with 8 bases between the two ends. The CDR3 runs to 13 residues. CDR3 nucleotides: TGTGCCAGCAGCCCCAGGGGCCAAGAGACCCAGTACTTC. Amino acid sequence: CASSPRGQETQYF. Using reference TRBV7-2 and TRBJ2-5 for the parts outside the CDR3, the full variable domain is GAGVSQSPSNKVTEKGKDVELRCDPISGHTALYWYRQSLGQGLEFLIYFQGNSAPDKSGLPSDRFSAERTGGSVSTLTIQRTQQEDSAVYLCASSPRGQETQYFGPGTRLLVL.

The table lists this clone with a few counts. The chain combines TRBV5-6 with TRBJ2-1, with 16 bases lining up with TRBD2. Trimming removed 5 bases from V and 0 bases from J; junction bases left unmatched: 5. The CDR3 contains 18 residues. Germline assignment: CDR1 SGHDT and CDR2 YYEEEE. The CDR3 spells CASSWGLAGGPSYNEQFF. Here the CDR3 DNA reads TGTGCCAGCAGTTGGGGACTAGCGGGAGGGCCCTCCTACAATGAGCAGTTCTTC.

CDR3: CASSSPRGFYNEQFF. CDR3 sequence (DNA): TGTGCCAGCAGCTCCCCCAGGGGGTTTTACAATGAGCAGTTCTTC. This chain connects TRBV7-9 to TRBJ2-1; 7 bases fit TRBD1. CDR1 is SEHNR, CDR2 FQNEAQ, per germline (reference sequence). The CDR3 loop spans 15 amino acids. Trimming removed 4 bases from V and 4 bases from J; junction bases left unmatched: 7.

This clone was seen only a few times. This sequence joins TRBV29-1 and TRBJ1-3; 7 bases map to TRBD1. J gave up 3 bases and V 7 bases, and 3 bases lay outside the gene matches. Germline CDR1 is SQVTM and CDR2 is ANQGSEA. The CDR3 loop spans 12 amino acids. CDR3 loop: CSANRGGNTIYF. In nucleotides, the CDR3 is TGCAGCGCTAACAGGGGTGGAAACACCATATATTTT.

The rearrangement uses TRBV7-2 and TRBJ2-1, with D possibly matching TRBD2 (6 bases). CDR3 length: 15 residues. In germline, CDR1 is SGHTA, CDR2 FQGNSA. Deletions cut 6 bases from V and 5 bases from J, with 17 bases between. CDR3 in DNA: TGTGCCAGCAGTCCGGGCGGGACTCTAAACAATGAGCAGTTCTTC. Translating it yields CASSPGGTLNNEQFF.

CDR3 nucleotides: TGTGCCAGCAGCCCGTACAGGGTCTCCTACGAGCAGTACTTC. Translated: CASSPYRVSYEQYF. V usage is TRBV7-8 and J usage is TRBJ2-7, with a possible D match to TRBD1 (6 bases). V lost 5 bases and J 0 bases, leaving 11 bases between the germline ends. Germline CDR1 SGHVS, CDR2 FQNEAQ. The CDR3 length is 14 residues.

The chain has TRBV29-1 and TRBJ2-7, with TRBD2 as a possible D gene (5 bases). CDR1 SQVTM and CDR2 ANQGSEA come from the germline V gene. The CDR3 runs to 14 residues. With 4 bases removed from V and 3 bases from J, the gap between germline ends came to 16 bases. CDR3 DNA: TGCAGCGTTGTAGAGCGGAGAGCCGTCTACGAGCAGTACTTC. Encoded protein: CSVVERRAVYEQYF.

The chain couples TRBV4-2 to TRBJ2-6; D gene uncertain. Looked up from germline, CDR1 is LGHNA and CDR2 is YNFKEQ. The CDR3 consists of 15 residues. The germline V and J ends were trimmed by 0 bases and 2 bases, with 5 bases remaining between them. The CDR3 region has the DNA TGTGCCAGCAGCCAAGAACTTACTGGGGCCAACGTCCTGACTTTC. This sequence encodes CASSQELTGANVLTF.

This chain uses TRBV5-1 with TRBJ1-2, with D uncertain. The CDR3 runs to 11 residues. Germline CDR1 reads SGHRS; CDR2 reads YFSETQ. Trimming removed 0 bases at V and 8 bases at J, with 5 bases between. The CDR3 coding sequence is TGCGCCAGCAGCTTGGACAGCGGCTACACCTTC. This codes for CASSLDSGYTF. The complete variable domain, with remaining parts taken from reference TRBV5-1 and TRBJ1-2, reads KAGVTQTPRYLIKTRGQQVTLSCSPISGHRSVSWYQQTPGQGLQFLFEYFSETQRNKGNFPGRFSGRQFSNSRSEMNVSTLELGDSALYLCASSLDSGYTFGSGTRLTVV.

This clone has more than one count but fewer than ten. DNA for the CDR3: TGTGCCTGGAGTGCCCCGACAGGGCTCAGCACTGAAGCTTTCTTT. Residues: CAWSAPTGLSTEAFF. This chain connects TRBV30 to TRBJ1-1; 7 bases are a match to TRBD1. CDR3 length equals 15 residues. The trim removed 1 base at V and 4 bases at J, leaving 9 bases unmatched. Per germline, CDR1 GTSNPN and CDR2 SVGIG (reference sequence).

There are a few counts of this clone. This chain uses TRBV16 with TRBJ1-5; TRBD1 might be the D (5 bases). The germline V gene has CDR1 KGHSY and CDR2 FQNENV. The CDR3 consists of 14 residues. The V gene lost 1 base and the J gene lost 11 bases, with 15 bases spanning the gap. CDR3 DNA: TGTGCCAGCAGCCAATACGGGGGATTAAGGGCCCAGCATTTT. It codes for CASSQYGGLRAQHF.

This rearrangement joins TRBV19 to TRBJ2-1; D gene unclear. The CDR3 covers 13 residues. Germline values: CDR1 LNHDA, CDR2 SQIVND (reference sequence). V was trimmed by 6 bases and J by 8 bases, leaving 14 bases between them. The CDR3 DNA reads TGTGCCAGTAGCAACCCCGTGCCGGATGAGCAGTTCTTC. Its protein is CASSNPVPDEQFF. Looking up the rest from reference TRBV19 and TRBJ2-1 gives the full variable domain: DGGITQSPKYLFRKEGQNVTLSCEQNLNHDAMYWYRQDPGQGLRLIYYSQIVNDFQKGDIAEGYSVSREKKESFPLTVTSAQKNPTAFYLCASSNPVPDEQFFGPGTRLTVL.

The V and J genes are TRBV30 and TRBJ2-2; TRBD2 might be the D (7 bases). V lost 0 bases, J lost 4 bases, and 15 bases lay in between. The CDR3 has 16 residues. From germline, CDR1 is GTSNPN and CDR2 SVGIG (reference sequence). DNA of the CDR3: TGTGCCTGGAGTGTACCGGGAAGGGGGGGCACCGGGGAGCTGTTTTTT. It encodes CAWSVPGRGGTGELFF.